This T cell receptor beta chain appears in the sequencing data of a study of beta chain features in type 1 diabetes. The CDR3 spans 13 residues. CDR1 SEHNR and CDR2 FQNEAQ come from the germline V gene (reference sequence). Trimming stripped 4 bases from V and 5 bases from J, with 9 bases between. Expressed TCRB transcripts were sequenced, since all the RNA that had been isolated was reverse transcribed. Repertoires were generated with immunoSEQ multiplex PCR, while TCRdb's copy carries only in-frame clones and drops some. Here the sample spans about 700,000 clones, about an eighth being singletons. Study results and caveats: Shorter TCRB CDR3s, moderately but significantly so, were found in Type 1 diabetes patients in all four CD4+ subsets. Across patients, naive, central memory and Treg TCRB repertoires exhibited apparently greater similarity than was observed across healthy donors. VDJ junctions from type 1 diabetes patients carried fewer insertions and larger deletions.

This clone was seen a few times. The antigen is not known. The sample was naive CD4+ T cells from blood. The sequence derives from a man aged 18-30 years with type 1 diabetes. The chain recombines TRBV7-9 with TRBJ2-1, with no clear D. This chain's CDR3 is CASSSPRDNEQFF. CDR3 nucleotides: TGTGCCAGCAGCTCCCCTAGAGACAATGAGCAGTTCTTC.